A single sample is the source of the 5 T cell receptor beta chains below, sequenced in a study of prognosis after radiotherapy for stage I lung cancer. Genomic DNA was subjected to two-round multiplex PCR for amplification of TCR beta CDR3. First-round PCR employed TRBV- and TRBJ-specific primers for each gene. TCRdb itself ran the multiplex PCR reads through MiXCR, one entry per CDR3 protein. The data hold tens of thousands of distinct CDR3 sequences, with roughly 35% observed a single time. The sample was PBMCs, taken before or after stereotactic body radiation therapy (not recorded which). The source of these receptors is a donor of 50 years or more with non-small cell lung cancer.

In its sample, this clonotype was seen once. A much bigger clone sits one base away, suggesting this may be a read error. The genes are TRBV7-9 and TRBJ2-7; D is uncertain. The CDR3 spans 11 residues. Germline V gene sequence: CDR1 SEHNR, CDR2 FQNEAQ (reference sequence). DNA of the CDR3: TGTGCCATCAGCCTGGGTAGGGAGCAGTACTTC. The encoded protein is CAISLGREQYF. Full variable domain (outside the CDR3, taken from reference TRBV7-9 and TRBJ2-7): DTGVSQNPRHKITKRGQNVTFRCDPISEHNRLYWYRQTLGQGPEFLTYFQNEAQLEKSRLLSDRFSAERPKGSFSTLEIQRTEQGDSAMYLCAISLGREQYFGPGTRLTVT.

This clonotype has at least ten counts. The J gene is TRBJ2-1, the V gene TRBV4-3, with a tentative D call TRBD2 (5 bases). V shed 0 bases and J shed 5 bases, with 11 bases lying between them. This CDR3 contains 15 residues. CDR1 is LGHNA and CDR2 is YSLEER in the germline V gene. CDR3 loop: CASSQDRGHNNEQFF. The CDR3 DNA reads TGCGCCAGCAGCCAAGATCGCGGGCATAACAATGAGCAGTTCTTC.

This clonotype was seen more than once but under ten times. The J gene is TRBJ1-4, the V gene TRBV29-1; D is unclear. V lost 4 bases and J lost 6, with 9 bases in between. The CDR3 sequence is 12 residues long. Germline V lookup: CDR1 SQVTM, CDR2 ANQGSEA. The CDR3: CSVGNWDEKLFF. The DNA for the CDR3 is TGCAGCGTTGGGAATTGGGATGAAAAACTGTTTTTT.

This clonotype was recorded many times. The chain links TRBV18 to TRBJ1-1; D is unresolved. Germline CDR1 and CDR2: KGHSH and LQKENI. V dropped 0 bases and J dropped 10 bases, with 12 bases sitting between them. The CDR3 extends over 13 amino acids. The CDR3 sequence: CASSPPGWGIAFF. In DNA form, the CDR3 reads TGTGCCAGCTCACCACCAGGCTGGGGAATAGCTTTCTTT.

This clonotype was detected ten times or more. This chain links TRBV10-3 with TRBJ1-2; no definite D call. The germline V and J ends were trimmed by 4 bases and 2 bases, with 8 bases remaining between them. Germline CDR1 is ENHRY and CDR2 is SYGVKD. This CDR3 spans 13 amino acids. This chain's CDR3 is CAISAGPNYGYTF. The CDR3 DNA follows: TGTGCCATCAGTGCCGGACCGAACTATGGCTACACCTTC.